The TCR beta chain under discussion was sequenced for a study of low-dose radiotherapy and immunotherapy resistance in tumors. Study as a whole: Cohort 1 received 0.5 Gy per fraction every 2 weeks, totaling 6.5 Gy.

TRAV- and TRBV-specific primers, spanning alpha and beta chains, primed first-strand cDNA. The authors amplified TCRs for 20 to 25 PCR cycles with a constant-region primer and a V-primer adapter. TCRdb redid the calling of the reads with MiXCR, one entry per CDR3 protein. The sample consists of about 100,000 distinct CDR3 sequences, about a fifth of them appearing once. The V end was cut by 4 bases, the J end by 7 bases, with 14 bases between. The V gene's germline CDR1 is LGHDT and CDR2 YNNKEL (reference sequence). This CDR3 region has 13 residues. At least ten counts were recorded for this clonotype. Time point specified: after trial treatment. Treatment noted: LDRT plus nivolumab, ipilimumab, low-dose cyclophosphamide and aspirin (RACIN trial).

The sequencing here drew on PBMCs, taken after low-dose radiotherapy plus immunotherapy. The receptor comes from a male donor with prostate cancer. The genes are TRBV3-1 and TRBJ2-7, with TRBD1 as a possible D gene (6 bases). CDR3 sequence reads: CASSLGGMLEQYF. The CDR3 coding sequence is TGTGCCAGCAGCCTAGGGGGTATGCTGGAGCAGTACTTC.